The 2 T cell receptor beta chains in this list originate from one sample, sequenced in a study of beta chain features in type 1 diabetes. General observations from the study: Shorter TCRB CDR3s, moderately but significantly so, were found in Type 1 diabetes patients in all four CD4+ subsets.

Every isolated RNA sample was fully reverse transcribed, so sequencing captured expressed TCRB transcripts. Clones were read by immunoSEQ multiplex PCR, and TCRdb kept only the in-frame ones, dropping some. Of about 240,000 clones listed, roughly 14% are singletons. Their target antigens are unknown. Sample: naive CD4+ T cells from blood. These receptor sequences come from a man aged 25-40 years with type 1 diabetes.

This clone showed up just a few times. The chain carries TRBV4-2 and TRBJ2-1, with TRBD2 identical over 12 bases. The CDR3 covers 16 residues. Germline V gives CDR1 LGHNA, CDR2 YNFKEQ. Germline trimming cut 4 bases from V and 6 bases from J; bases unmatched to any gene: 7. The CDR3 spells CASSLGLAGPVNEQFF. The DNA of the CDR3 is TGTGCCAGCAGCCTCGGACTAGCGGGGCCCGTCAATGAGCAGTTCTTC.

This clone has just a few counts. The chain links TRBV29-1 to TRBJ1-5; D unresolved. Germline-derived CDR1 and CDR2 are SQVTM and ANQGSEA. V lost 2 bases and J lost 7, with 9 bases in between. The CDR3 is made up of 12 amino acids. CDR3 amino acids: CSVESGGQPQHF. DNA for the CDR3: TGCAGCGTTGAATCGGGAGGGCAGCCCCAGCATTTT.